Included here is one T cell receptor (beta chain) sequence, with context. Its target is unknown. The V gene end was trimmed by 3 bases and the J gene end by 1 base; junction bases not matched to a gene: 2. CDR1 and CDR2 from the germline V gene are KGHSH and LQKENI. The CDR3 sequence is 16 residues long. The source of the sample is a study of beta chain features in type 1 diabetes. Overall study results and limits: In all four CD4+ subsets, TCRB CDR3 length was significantly, moderately reduced in type 1 diabetes. Researchers could not determine here whether HLA type influences TCRB rearrangement.

All of the isolated RNA was reverse transcribed, so expressed TCRB transcripts were sequenced. The read count averaged approximately 4 million across naive, central memory and regulatory T cell samples. The table came from immunoSEQ multiplex PCR; TCRdb's copy has only in-frame clones and leaves some out. The sample holds approximately 160,000 clones, roughly 60% seen once. The sequence was collected from a man aged 25-45 years with type 1 diabetes. The sequencing sample was made of naive CD4+ T cells from blood. The chain carries TRBV18 and TRBJ2-3; 12 nucleotides agree with TRBD2. The CDR3 loop is CASSPRTSGGTDTQYF. DNA of the CDR3: TGTGCCAGCTCACCGCGGACTAGCGGGGGCACAGATACGCAGTATTTT.